This T cell receptor (beta chain) was captured in a study of blood T cell repertoires in COVID-19. Overall study context: COVID-19 samples, acute and convalescent, were from the United States, Italy and Spain.

Germline lookup yields CDR1 LGHDT and CDR2 YNNKEL (reference sequence). The CDR3 is made up of 14 amino acids. V trimming: 2 bases; J trimming: 2 bases; junction bases outside the gene matches: 3. Clones were sequenced by immunoSEQ multiplex PCR, and TCRdb holds only the in-frame ones, with some missing. The repertoire includes around 230,000 clones, less than 85% of them detected once, and around 2.6% sits in the top ten. Sequencing was carried out using peripheral blood. The chain recombines TRBV3-1 (or the pseudogene TRBV3-2) with TRBJ2-7, with 7 bases lining up with TRBD2. The sequence derives from a woman aged 70-85 years with active or convalescent COVID-19. The CDR3 sequence: CASSQQLATYEQYF. The CDR3 coding sequence is TGTGCCAGCAGCCAACAACTAGCGACCTACGAGCAGTACTTC.